The 27 T cell receptor beta chains given below trace back to one sample, sequenced in a study of CD8+CD57+ T cells in acquired aplastic anemia. The authors sequenced patients whose flow cytometry had shown CD8+CD57+ cell expansion. Genomic DNA acted as the template from which TCR beta VDJ combination and CDR3 sequence profiling were carried out. TCRdb independently ran MiXCR on the reads; one entry per CDR3 protein. The sample consists of some 160,000 distinct CDR3 sequences, about 50% of them appearing once. The sample taken for sequencing was sorted CD4+, CD8+, or CD8+CD57+ T cells (not recorded which) from PBMCs. These receptors were obtained from a human donor with aplastic anemia.

This clonotype was seen many times. The chain combines TRBV15 with TRBJ2-2, with 7 bases lining up with TRBD1. The junction had 7 bases not matched to a gene; V was cut back by 3 bases and J by 6 bases. The CDR3 has 15 residues. Per germline, CDR1 LNHNV and CDR2 YYDKDF (reference sequence). CDR3 region: CATSSYRGRPGELFF. Here the CDR3 DNA reads TGTGCCACCAGCAGCTACAGGGGACGTCCCGGGGAGCTGTTTTTT.

The chain employs TRBV29-1 and TRBJ2-4, with D tentatively TRBD1 (5 bases). Trimming stripped 7 bases from V and 6 bases from J, with 16 bases between. The CDR3 has 13 amino acids. Germline CDR1 SQVTM, CDR2 ANQGSEA. CDR3 nucleotide sequence: TGCAGCGGTTCCCTCCAGGGTGGAAACATTCAGTACTTC. Translating gives CSGSLQGGNIQYF.

This clonotype has only a few counts. Here the CDR3 DNA reads TGTGCCAGCAGTTTAGCAGGGCGGCCAGATACGCAGTATTTT. Amino acid sequence: CASSLAGRPDTQYF. The V gene is TRBV27, the J gene TRBJ2-3; D is perhaps TRBD1 (5 bases). The germline gives CDR1 MNHEY, CDR2 SMNVEV (reference sequence). This CDR3 spans 14 amino acids. The V end lost 2 bases, the J end lost 4 bases, and 10 bases lay between the germline ends.

About this clonotype itself: At one of its ends the junction is not consistent with the germline gene, which may arise from a read error. The chain employs TRBV20-1 and TRBJ2-7; a possible D gene is TRBD1 (6 bases). The CDR3 runs to 13 residues. Germline CDR1 and CDR2: DFQATT and SNEGSKA (reference sequence). The CDR3 coding sequence is TGCGGTGCCAGGACCACCACAGGGCCCGAGCAGTACTTC. Translation gives CGARTTTGPEQYF.

This clonotype showed up many times. The V and J genes are TRBV11-1 and TRBJ2-2; a possible D gene is TRBD1 (5 bases). The CDR3 loop spans 16 amino acids. Trimming left V 2 bases short and J 0 bases short, with 10 bases between. Germline lookup yields CDR1 SGHAT and CDR2 FQDESV (reference sequence). In nucleotides, the CDR3 is TGTGCCAGCAGCTTATCAATACAGGCGAACACCGGGGAGCTGTTTTTT. It specifies CASSLSIQANTGELFF.

This clonotype has ten or more counts. J is TRBJ1-5 and V is TRBV24-1; D remains unclear. Between the trimmed V and J ends, which lost 4 bases and 2 bases, there was a span of 5 bases. In germline, CDR1 is KGHDR, CDR2 SFDVKD. The CDR3 has 13 residues. The CDR3 sequence is CATSEAGNQPQHF. For the CDR3, the DNA is TGTGCCACCAGTGAAGCGGGCAATCAGCCCCAGCATTTT.

V is TRBV5-6 and J is TRBJ2-7; a possible D gene is TRBD2 (5 bases). Trimming pared 2 bases from V and 2 bases from J, leaving 14 bases between. This CDR3 comprises 15 residues. CDR1 and CDR2 (germline): SGHDT, YYEEEE. The CDR3 here is CASSFTPSPTYEQYF. The CDR3 DNA reads TGTGCCAGCAGCTTTACCCCTAGCCCCACCTACGAGCAGTACTTC.

This clonotype was seen only a few times. The CDR3 loop is CASEGLADSSTDTQYF. The CDR3 nucleotides are TGTGCCTCTGAGGGACTAGCGGACAGTAGCACAGATACGCAGTATTTT. The chain has TRBV5-4 and TRBJ2-3, with 11 bases matching TRBD2. The CDR3 extends over 16 amino acids. V trimming: 10 bases; J trimming: 0 bases; junction bases outside the gene matches: 10. CDR1 is SGHNT and CDR2 is YYREEE in the germline V gene (reference sequence). Supplemented by reference TRBV5-4 and TRBJ2-3, the full variable domain reads ETGVTQSPTHLIKTRGQQVTLRCSSQSGHNTVSWYQQALGQGPQFIFQYYREEENGRGNFPPRFSGLQFPNYSSELNVNALELDDSALYLCASEGLADSSTDTQYFGPGTRLTVL.

This clonotype has only a few counts. The chain links TRBV13 to TRBJ2-2; D is uncertain. This CDR3 comprises 17 residues. The V and J ends lost 5 bases and 6 bases respectively, with 22 bases between them. Per the germline V gene, CDR1 is PRHDT and CDR2 is FYEKMQ (reference sequence). Written as DNA, the CDR3 is TGTGCCAGCAGCCCGGCCTCTCCATCAAACCCGCCCGGGGAGCTGTTTTTT. Translation: CASSPASPSNPPGELFF. The variable domain in full, completed from reference TRBV13 and TRBJ2-2, reads AAGVIQSPRHLIKEKRETATLKCYPIPRHDTVYWYQQGPGQDPQFLISFYEKMQSDKGSIPDRFSAQQFSDYHSELNMSSLELGDSALYFCASSPASPSNPPGELFFGEGSRLTVL.

The chain couples TRBV24-1 to TRBJ1-5; no definite D call. Trimming removed 4 bases from V and 1 base from J, with 4 bases in between. In germline, CDR1 is KGHDR, CDR2 SFDVKD. The CDR3 length is 13 residues. The CDR3 loop reads CATSEVSNQPQHF. The CDR3 DNA is TGTGCCACCAGTGAAGTGAGCAATCAGCCCCAGCATTTT.

This clonotype has more than one count but fewer than ten. The rearrangement uses TRBV7-6 and TRBJ2-1; 9 bases line up with TRBD1. V shed 5 bases and J 6 bases; nucleotides not matched to a gene: 5. The CDR3 is 14 residues long. CDR1 is SGHVS, CDR2 FNYEAQ, per germline. The CDR3 reads CASSGTGILNEQFF. The CDR3 region has the DNA TGTGCCAGCAGCGGGACAGGGATCCTCAATGAGCAGTTCTTC.

The sample holds a few counts of this clonotype. V gene TRBV6-2 or TRBV6-3 combines with J gene TRBJ2-3; TRBD2 agrees at 8 bases. V lost 6 bases and J lost 2; bases outside the gene matches: 10. CDR3 length: 16 residues. Germline CDR1 is MNHEY and CDR2 is SVGEGT. The CDR3 DNA is TGTGCCAGCAGCCCGACTCTAGCGGGCCTCACAGATACGCAGTATTTT. The encoded protein is CASSPTLAGLTDTQYF.

This clonotype was recorded many times. CDR3 coding DNA: TGTGCCAGCAGCTTAGTAACAGAACCCATAAAGCAGTACTTC. Amino acid sequence: CASSLVTEPIKQYF. This chain links TRBV7-9 with TRBJ2-7; unclear D gene. Deletions cut 1 base from V and 8 bases from J, with 15 bases between. CDR1 and CDR2 from the germline V gene are SEHNR and FQNEAQ (reference sequence). The CDR3 loop spans 14 amino acids.

This clonotype occurred many times. The chain recombines TRBV11-2 with TRBJ2-7, with 8 bases that match TRBD2. CDR3 length equals 14 residues. V trimming: 5 bases; J trimming: 7 bases; junction bases outside the gene matches: 10. Per the germline V gene, CDR1 is SGHAT and CDR2 is FQNNGV. CDR3 residues: CASSPVGIAGEQYF. The CDR3 DNA reads TGTGCCAGCAGCCCAGTCGGGATAGCGGGAGAGCAGTACTTC.

This chain joins TRBV30 and TRBJ2-3, with D unclear. This CDR3 has 12 residues. The germline V gene encodes CDR1 GTSNPN and CDR2 SVGIG (reference sequence). V lost 3 bases and J lost 6, with 10 bases in between. The CDR3 DNA sequence: TGTGCCTGGAGCGCGTTAGGGGATACGCAGTATTTT. Translation gives CAWSALGDTQYF.

In regard to this clonotype: Mismatch with germline at one junction end may stem from a read error. This chain links TRBV10-3 with TRBJ1-1, with D uncertain. The germline V gene encodes CDR1 ENHRY and CDR2 SYGVKD. This CDR3 has 14 residues. This CDR3 is CASSEPKSFAEALF. The CDR3 DNA follows: TGTGCCAGCAGTGAGCCCAAGTCTTTCGCTGAAGCTCTCTTT.

There are many counts of this clonotype. The chain links TRBV19 to TRBJ2-3; D is uncertain. Between the trimmed V and J ends, which lost 3 bases and 2 bases, there was a span of 9 bases. The CDR3 is made up of 14 amino acids. Germline V gene lookup returns CDR1 LNHDA and CDR2 SQIVND (reference sequence). The CDR3 region has the DNA TGTGCCAGTAGTATCGAACAGCCCACAGATACGCAGTATTTT. Translation: CASSIEQPTDTQYF.

This clonotype was seen many times. This chain uses TRBV6-1 with TRBJ2-7; D possibly uses TRBD1 or TRBD2 (5 bases each). Per germline, CDR1 MNHNS and CDR2 SASEGT. The CDR3 is 14 amino acids. V was clipped by 5 bases and J by 5 bases, with 16 bases between them. The CDR3 sequence is CASSPQGSDHEQYF. The CDR3 DNA is TGTGCCAGCAGTCCGCAGGGTAGCGACCACGAGCAGTACTTC.

The chain links TRBV20-1 to TRBJ2-3; D may match TRBD1 or TRBD2 (5 bases each). Germline lookup yields CDR1 DFQATT and CDR2 SNEGSKA (reference sequence). V was pared by 6 bases and J by 0 bases, with 19 bases between. The CDR3 runs 16 residues. The CDR3 nucleotides are TGCAGTGCCAGCAGTGTCCGGGACCGGAGCACAGATACGCAGTATTTT. As protein: CSASSVRDRSTDTQYF.

This clonotype appeared many times. The chain joins TRBV20-1 to TRBJ2-3, with 8 bases matching TRBD2. The germline CDR1 and CDR2 sequences are DFQATT and SNEGSKA (reference sequence). The CDR3 extends over 16 amino acids. V shed 1 base, J shed 0 bases, and the junction held 6 bases outside the gene matches. The CDR3 DNA reads TGCAGTGCTAGAGCGGGAGGGGCTTTTAGCACAGATACGCAGTATTTT. Its protein product is CSARAGGAFSTDTQYF.

The V and J genes are TRBV6-2 or TRBV6-3 and TRBJ2-7; 10 positions match TRBD2. This CDR3 has 14 residues. V lost 2 bases and J lost 4; bases outside the gene matches: 2. Germline V lookup: CDR1 MNHEY, CDR2 SVGEGT. The CDR3 sequence is CASSYGSGGYEQYF. The CDR3 DNA reads as TGTGCCAGCAGTTACGGTAGCGGGGGGTACGAGCAGTACTTC.

The table lists this clonotype with many counts. This chain joins TRBV7-3 and TRBJ2-2; 10 bases are shared with TRBD2. The CDR3 is 17 amino acids. From germline, CDR1 is SGHTA and CDR2 FQGTGA. The V gene end was trimmed by 2 bases and the J gene end by 4 bases; junction bases not matched to a gene: 7. The CDR3 sequence is CASSLLSSGRVTGELFF. As DNA, the CDR3 is TGTGCCAGCAGCTTACTAAGCAGCGGGAGGGTCACCGGGGAGCTGTTTTTT. The full variable domain, rest sourced from reference TRBV7-3 and TRBJ2-2, is GAGVSQTPSNKVTEKGKYVELRCDPISGHTALYWYRQSLGQGPEFLIYFQGTGAADDSGLPNDRFFAVRPEGSVSTLKIQRTERGDSAVYLCASSLLSSGRVTGELFFGEGSRLTVL.

This chain links TRBV10-2 with TRBJ2-7, with D tentatively TRBD1 (5 bases). From germline, CDR1 is WSHSY and CDR2 SAAADI. Between the trimmed V and J ends, which lost 5 bases and 6 bases, there was a span of 17 bases. The CDR3 runs 14 residues. CDR3 nucleotides: TGCGCCAGCAGTAAGGGGAAAGTGATTGGCGAGCAGTACTTC. This codes for CASSKGKVIGEQYF.

This clonotype has a count of ten or more. This chain joins TRBV9 and TRBJ2-7; D is perhaps TRBD2 (7 bases). V lost 2 bases, J lost 5 bases, and 20 bases lay in between. The CDR3 totals 16 residues. Germline CDR1 reads SGDLS; CDR2 reads YYNGEE. CDR3 nucleotides: TGTGCCAGCAGCGTGGGGGGGCAGGCTTTTGCGGACGAGCAGTACTTC. Its translation: CASSVGGQAFADEQYF. The full variable domain, with the rest looked up from reference TRBV9 and TRBJ2-7, is DSGVTQTPKHLITATGQRVTLRCSPRSGDLSVYWYQQSLDQGLQFLIQYYNGEERAKGNILERFSAQQFPDLHSELNLSSLELGDSALYFCASSVGGQAFADEQYFGPGTRLTVT.

The V gene is TRBV6-2 or TRBV6-3, the J gene TRBJ1-2; TRBD1 might be the D (5 bases). CDR1 is MNHEY, CDR2 SVGEGT, per germline. The CDR3 is 18 residues long. Between the trimmed V and J ends, which lost 2 bases and 0 bases, there was a span of 19 bases. CDR3 nucleotide sequence: TGTGCCAGCAGTTACGGGGACTCTGAAGGAACAGCTAACTATGGCTACACCTTC. Translation: CASSYGDSEGTANYGYTF.

J is TRBJ2-4 and V is TRBV20-1, with D perhaps matching TRBD2 (5 bases). CDR1 is DFQATT and CDR2 is SNEGSKA in the germline V gene (reference sequence). The CDR3 is 13 residues long. The V and J ends lost 7 bases and 6 bases respectively, with 16 bases between them. The CDR3 DNA is TGCAGTGTCCCGGGATCTAGCCTAAACATTCAGTACTTC. Translation: CSVPGSSLNIQYF.

This clonotype occurred many times. The chain uses TRBV20-1 and TRBJ2-1; the D gene is possibly TRBD1 (7 bases). Germline values: CDR1 DFQATT, CDR2 SNEGSKA (reference sequence). V was pared by 5 bases and J by 3 bases, with 17 bases between. There are 15 residues in the CDR3. The CDR3, as DNA: TGCAGTGCTGCCCGCGGGGACAGAGACTACAATGAGCAGTTCTTC. This codes for CSAARGDRDYNEQFF.